Each of the 19 T cell receptor beta chains below was sequenced from the same sample in a study of Graves' ophthalmopathy and Graves' hyperthyroidism. RNA transcripts were the source from which TCR beta CDR3 regions were amplified. The first-round RT-PCR employed HTBI primers together with the Qiagen OneStep RT-PCR kit. A multiplex PCR was then performed as the second round. Each CDR3 protein is one row after TCRdb ran MiXCR on the multiplex PCR reads. The sample shows more than 150,000 distinct CDR3 sequences, over 35% of them seen only once. The material sequenced was peripheral blood. Every receptor here comes from a woman in her 40s with Graves' ophthalmopathy.

This chain links TRBV20-1 with TRBJ2-5; 11 bases agree with TRBD2. The CDR3 is 14 amino acids. V dropped 3 bases and J dropped 5; count of bases not matched to a gene: 5. Germline loops: CDR1 DFQATT, CDR2 SNEGSKA (reference sequence). CDR3 loop: CSARGLAVMETQYF. The CDR3 DNA follows: TGCAGTGCTAGGGGACTAGCGGTCATGGAGACCCAGTACTTC.

The gene calls are TRBV28 and TRBJ2-7; D might be TRBD1 (6 bases). Germline-derived CDR1 and CDR2 are MDHEN and SYDVKM. Trimming cost V 6 bases and J 0 bases, with 15 bases left between them. The CDR3 consists of 15 residues. The CDR3 loop is CASRTQGTSSYEQYF. CDR3 DNA sequence: TGTGCCAGCAGGACGCAGGGGACCAGCTCCTACGAGCAGTACTTC. Drawing the rest from reference TRBV28 and TRBJ2-7, the complete variable domain is DVKVTQSSRYLVKRTGEKVFLECVQDMDHENMFWYRQDPGLGLRLIYFSYDVKMKEKGDIPEGYSVSREKKERFSLILESASTNQTSMYLCASRTQGTSSYEQYFGPGTRLTVT.

V gene TRBV6-5 combines with J gene TRBJ1-1; D is undetermined. The V end was cut by 4 bases, the J end by 0 bases, with 12 bases between. From germline, CDR1 is MNHEY and CDR2 SVGAGI. The CDR3 is 15 residues long. Written as DNA, the CDR3 is TGTGCCAGCAGTTCAGGCCTAGTAATGAACACTGAAGCTTTCTTT. It yields the protein CASSSGLVMNTEAFF.

This clonotype was picked up one time. One end of the junction does not line up with germline, which may come from a read error. The rearrangement uses TRBV10-3 and TRBJ1-3; 11 bases map to TRBD1. The CDR3 loop spans 14 amino acids. CDR1 ENHRY and CDR2 SYGVKD come from the germline V gene. Here the CDR3 reads CASSQGQGENTIYF. DNA of the CDR3: TGTGCCAGCAGTCAGGGACAGGGGGAAAACACCATATATTTT.

The chain recombines TRBV12-3 or TRBV12-4 with TRBJ2-7; D gene unclear. This CDR3 comprises 14 residues. Trimming shortened V by 1 base and J by 2 bases, and 9 bases separated the two germline ends. CDR3 coding DNA: TGTGCCAGCAGTTTAGGGGCCGCTGCCTACGAGCAGTACTTC. Translating gives CASSLGAAAYEQYF.

This clonotype has a count of ten or more. This sequence joins TRBV20-1 and TRBJ1-5; 9 nucleotides agree with TRBD1. CDR3 length: 14 residues. With 3 bases clipped from V and 6 bases from J, the junction kept 6 bases outside the gene matches. Germline V gene data show CDR1 as DFQATT and CDR2 as SNEGSKA (reference sequence). The CDR3 loop is CSASGTGSGQPQHF. The CDR3 DNA reads as TGCAGTGCTAGTGGGACAGGGAGCGGTCAGCCCCAGCATTTT.

The chain has TRBV7-2 and TRBJ2-5; TRBD2 agrees at 7 bases. V was pared by 1 base and J by 2 bases, with 4 bases of the junction left unmatched. The CDR3 is 15 residues long. CDR1 is SGHTA and CDR2 is FQGNSA in the germline V gene. CDR3 nucleotide sequence: TGTGCCAGCAGCTTAGTGGCGGGAGCACAAGAGACCCAGTACTTC. It specifies CASSLVAGAQETQYF.

This chain links TRBV2 with TRBJ2-7; D is uncertain. Germline CDR1 and CDR2: SNHLY and FYNNEI. This CDR3 is built from 13 residues. V lost 5 bases to trimming and J lost 0 bases, with 8 bases between them. DNA of the CDR3: TGTGCCAGCAGTTCCCCCGTCTCCTACGAGCAGTACTTC. It yields the protein CASSSPVSYEQYF.

The table lists this clonotype with many counts. The chain couples TRBV28 to TRBJ2-7; 7 nucleotides match TRBD2. The germline V gene has CDR1 MDHEN and CDR2 SYDVKM. The CDR3 loop spans 18 amino acids. V trimming: 3 bases; J trimming: 0 bases; junction bases outside the gene matches: 14. As DNA, the CDR3 is TGTGCCAGCAGTTTGTGGAAGGGGTGGGAGGGGAGCTCCTACGAGCAGTACTTC. Translation: CASSLWKGWEGSSYEQYF.

The table lists this clonotype with many counts. The chain combines TRBV5-1 with TRBJ2-7; 12 positions agree with TRBD1. From germline, CDR1 is SGHRS and CDR2 YFSETQ. This CDR3 contains 20 residues. Germline trimming cut 2 bases from V and 2 bases from J; bases unmatched to any gene: 17. The CDR3 protein is CASSFTPGQGAGGPPYEQYF. DNA of the CDR3: TGCGCCAGCAGCTTCACCCCGGGACAGGGGGCTGGCGGACCTCCCTACGAGCAGTACTTC.

This chain links TRBV5-1 with TRBJ1-5, with 7 positions matching TRBD1. The CDR3 is 15 amino acids. V dropped 2 bases and J dropped 3; count of bases not matched to a gene: 5. Germline CDR1 is SGHRS and CDR2 is YFSETQ. CDR3 nucleotides: TGCGCCAGCAGCTTAGGGACAGCGTACAATCAGCCCCAGCATTTT. It codes for CASSLGTAYNQPQHF.

This clonotype was seen ten or more times. The gene calls are TRBV29-1 and TRBJ2-5; possible D gene TRBD2, 5 bases. CDR1 is SQVTM, CDR2 ANQGSEA, per germline. Between the trimmed V and J ends, which lost 6 bases and 7 bases, there was a span of 27 bases. This CDR3 has 16 residues. The CDR3 here is CSVGLPPGSGGVTQYF. In DNA form, the CDR3 reads TGCAGCGTCGGACTGCCCCCGGGGTCGGGCGGTGTGACCCAGTACTTC.

The chain links TRBV28 to TRBJ2-7; a possible D gene is TRBD1 (6 bases). This CDR3 has 13 amino acids. CDR1 and CDR2 from the germline V gene are MDHEN and SYDVKM. The germline V and J ends were trimmed by 3 bases and 5 bases, with 11 bases remaining between them. The CDR3, as DNA: TGTGCCAGCAGTTTGGGGGCAAAGGACGAGCAGTACTTC. This translates into CASSLGAKDEQYF. The full variable domain, in which reference TRBV28 and TRBJ2-7 provide the parts outside the CDR3, is DVKVTQSSRYLVKRTGEKVFLECVQDMDHENMFWYRQDPGLGLRLIYFSYDVKMKEKGDIPEGYSVSREKKERFSLILESASTNQTSMYLCASSLGAKDEQYFGPGTRLTVT.

Ten or more counts support this clonotype. For the CDR3, the DNA is TGTGCCAGCAGCCCCGACAGGGGGAGTGGGACTGAAGCTTTCTTT. Protein: CASSPDRGSGTEAFF. The chain uses TRBV5-4 and TRBJ1-1; 9 bases map to TRBD1. The ends lost 4 bases at V and 5 bases at J; junction bases unmatched: 9. This CDR3 is built from 15 residues. The V gene's germline CDR1 is SGHNT and CDR2 YYREEE (reference sequence). The whole variable domain, filled in from reference TRBV5-4 and TRBJ1-1, reads ETGVTQSPTHLIKTRGQQVTLRCSSQSGHNTVSWYQQALGQGPQFIFQYYREEENGRGNFPPRFSGLQFPNYSSELNVNALELDDSALYLCASSPDRGSGTEAFFGQGTRLTVV.

The V call is TRBV4-1, the J call TRBJ1-1; no definite D call. Trimming cost V 1 base and J 4 bases, with 13 bases left between them. Per germline, CDR1 MGHRA and CDR2 YSYEKL. CDR3 length: 15 residues. CDR3 sequence reads: CASSQVAVSSTEAFF. The CDR3 DNA is TGCGCCAGCAGCCAAGTTGCGGTGTCGAGCACTGAAGCTTTCTTT.

V usage is TRBV6-1 and J usage is TRBJ2-2, with 13 bases identical to TRBD2. Germline CDR1 and CDR2: MNHNS and SASEGT. Trimming took 6 bases from V and 7 from J; bases not matched to a gene: 8. This CDR3 spans 16 amino acids. CDR3 in DNA: TGTGCCAGCAGGGGTCGGACTAGCGGGAGTATCGGGGAGCTGTTTTTT. This encodes CASRGRTSGSIGELFF.

This clonotype was picked up many times. This rearrangement joins TRBV20-1 to TRBJ1-1; possibly TRBD1 for D (5 bases). The CDR3 has 17 residues. V was trimmed by 1 base and J by 1 base, leaving 19 bases between them. Germline V gives CDR1 DFQATT, CDR2 SNEGSKA (reference sequence). CDR3: CSARGGQERLGNTEAFF. For the CDR3, the DNA is TGCAGTGCTAGAGGGGGCCAGGAACGCCTAGGGAACACTGAAGCTTTCTTT.

At least ten counts were recorded for this clonotype. The chain joins TRBV10-3 to TRBJ1-5, with 12 positions matching TRBD1. V trimming: 6 bases; J trimming: 0 bases; junction bases outside the gene matches: 6. Germline lookup yields CDR1 ENHRY and CDR2 SYGVKD. The CDR3 consists of 17 residues. The CDR3 spells CAISSGTGGSSNQPQHF. In nucleotides, the CDR3 is TGTGCCATCAGCTCCGGGACAGGGGGCTCTAGCAATCAGCCCCAGCATTTT.

This clonotype came up many times. The rearrangement links TRBV6-9 to TRBJ2-7; TRBD1 matches at 8 bases. CDR1 and CDR2 (germline): MNHGY, SVAAGI. V lost 5 bases, J lost 2 bases, and 26 bases stayed unmatched. CDR3 length: 21 residues. CDR3 coding DNA: TGTGCCAGCAGTATTTTGTGGTCGACAGGGGTAGACTCACCCATTCCCTACGAGCAGTACTTC. Its protein product is CASSILWSTGVDSPIPYEQYF.